This TCR beta chain originates from a study of T cells in localized non-small cell lung cancer. Overall study findings and caveats: The greatest T cell clonality was found in uninvolved adjacent lung (higher than in tumor). Appearing in adjacent lung were a median 57 of the top 100 tumor clones. Heterogeneity cannot be ruled out, as sequencing used one tumor region only. Higher blood T cell density tracked longer overall survival.

The method was immunoSEQ multiplex PCR; TCRdb's version includes in-frame clones alone and lacks a portion of them. The sample has 29,000 or so clones, 88% seen once. Germline assignment: CDR1 SEHNR and CDR2 FQNEAQ (reference sequence). The CDR3 totals 16 residues. V shed 1 base and J 5 bases; nucleotides not matched to a gene: 6. Worth noting for this clone: Its antigen remains unidentified.

The sequence was obtained from a female donor older than 55 with stage III squamous cell lung carcinoma. The specimen was peripheral blood, collected before any cancer treatment. The chain couples TRBV7-9 to TRBJ2-3; 10 nucleotides agree with TRBD2. CDR3 coding DNA: TGTGCCAGCAGCTTAGAGCGGGGGGGCCTTAAAGATACGCAGTATTTT. Its protein product is CASSLERGGLKDTQYF.